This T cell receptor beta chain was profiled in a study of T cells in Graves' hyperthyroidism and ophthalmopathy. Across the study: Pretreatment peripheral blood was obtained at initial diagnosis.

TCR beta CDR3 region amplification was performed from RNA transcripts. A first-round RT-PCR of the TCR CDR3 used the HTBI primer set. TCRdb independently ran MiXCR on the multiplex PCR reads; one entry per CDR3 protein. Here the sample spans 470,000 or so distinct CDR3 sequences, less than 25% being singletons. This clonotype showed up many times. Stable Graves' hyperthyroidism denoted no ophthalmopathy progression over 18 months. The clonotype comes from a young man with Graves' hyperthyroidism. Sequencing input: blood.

The CDR3 loop reads CAWKEGGFSYEQYF. The CDR3 DNA sequence: TGTGCCTGGAAAGAGGGCGGGTTCTCCTACGAGCAGTACTTC. J is TRBJ2-7 and V is TRBV30; maybe TRBD2 (5 bases). Germline CDR1 reads GTSNPN; CDR2 reads SVGIG (reference sequence). V shed 4 bases and J shed 0 bases, with 13 bases lying between them. There are 14 residues in the CDR3. The full variable domain, in which reference TRBV30 and TRBJ2-7 provide the parts outside the CDR3, is SQTIHQWPATLVQPVGSPLSLECTVEGTSNPNLYWYRQAAGRGLQLLFYSVGIGQISSEVPQNLSASRPQDRQFILSSKKLLLSDSGFYLCAWKEGGFSYEQYFGPGTRLTVT.